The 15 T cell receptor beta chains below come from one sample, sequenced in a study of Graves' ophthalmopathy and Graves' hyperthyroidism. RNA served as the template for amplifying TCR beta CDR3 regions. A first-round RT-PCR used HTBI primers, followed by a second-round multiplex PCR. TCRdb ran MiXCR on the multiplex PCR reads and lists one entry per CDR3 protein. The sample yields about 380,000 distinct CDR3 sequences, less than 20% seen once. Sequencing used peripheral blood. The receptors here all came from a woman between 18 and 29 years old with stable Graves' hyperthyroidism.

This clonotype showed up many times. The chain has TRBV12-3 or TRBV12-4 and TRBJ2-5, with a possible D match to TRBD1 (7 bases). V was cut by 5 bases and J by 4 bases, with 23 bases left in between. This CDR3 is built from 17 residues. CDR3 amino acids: CASSQTKQGRRRETQYF. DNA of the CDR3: TGTGCCAGCAGTCAGACCAAACAGGGGAGGCGTCGAGAGACCCAGTACTTC.

The CDR3 protein is CASSLSAEDQETQYF. In nucleotides, the CDR3 is TGCGCCAGCAGCTTGTCTGCAGAAGACCAAGAGACCCAGTACTTC. The rearrangement uses TRBV5-1 and TRBJ2-5, with D uncertain. CDR1 is SGHRS, CDR2 YFSETQ, per germline. This CDR3 is 15 amino acids long. Trimming took off 1 base at V and 0 bases at J, with 10 bases between the two ends.

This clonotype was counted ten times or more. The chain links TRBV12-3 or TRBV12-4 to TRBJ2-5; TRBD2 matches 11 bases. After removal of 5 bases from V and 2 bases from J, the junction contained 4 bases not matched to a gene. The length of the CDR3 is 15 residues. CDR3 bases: TGTGCCAGCAGTGATAGCGGGGGGGCGCAAGAGACCCAGTACTTC. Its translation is CASSDSGGAQETQYF.

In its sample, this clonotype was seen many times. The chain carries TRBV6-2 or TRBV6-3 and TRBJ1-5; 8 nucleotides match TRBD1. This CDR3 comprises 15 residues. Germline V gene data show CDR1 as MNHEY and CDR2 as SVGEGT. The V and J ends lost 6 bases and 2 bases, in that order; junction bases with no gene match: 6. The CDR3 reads CASRTQGGGNQPQHF. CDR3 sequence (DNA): TGTGCCAGCAGGACACAGGGGGGTGGCAATCAGCCCCAGCATTTT.

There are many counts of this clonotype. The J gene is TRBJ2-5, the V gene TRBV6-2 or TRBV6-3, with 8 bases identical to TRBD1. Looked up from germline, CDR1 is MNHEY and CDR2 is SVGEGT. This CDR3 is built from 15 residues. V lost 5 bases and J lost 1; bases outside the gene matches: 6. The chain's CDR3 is CASSTLQGGQETQYF. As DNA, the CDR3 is TGTGCCAGCAGTACCCTACAGGGGGGCCAAGAGACCCAGTACTTC.

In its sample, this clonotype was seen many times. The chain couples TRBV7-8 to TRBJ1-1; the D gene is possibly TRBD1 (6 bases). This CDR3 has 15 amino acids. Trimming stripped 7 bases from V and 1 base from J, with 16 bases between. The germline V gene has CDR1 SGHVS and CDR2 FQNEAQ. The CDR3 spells CASTSGGSENTEAFF. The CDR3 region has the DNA TGTGCCAGCACTTCGGGGGGCAGTGAGAACACTGAAGCTTTCTTT.

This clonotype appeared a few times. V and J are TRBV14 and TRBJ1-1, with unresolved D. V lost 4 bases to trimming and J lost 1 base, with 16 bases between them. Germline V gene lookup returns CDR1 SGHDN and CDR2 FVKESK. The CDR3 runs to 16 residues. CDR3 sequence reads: CASSLESWAENTEAFF. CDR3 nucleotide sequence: TGTGCCAGCAGCCTCGAGAGTTGGGCCGAGAACACTGAAGCTTTCTTT.

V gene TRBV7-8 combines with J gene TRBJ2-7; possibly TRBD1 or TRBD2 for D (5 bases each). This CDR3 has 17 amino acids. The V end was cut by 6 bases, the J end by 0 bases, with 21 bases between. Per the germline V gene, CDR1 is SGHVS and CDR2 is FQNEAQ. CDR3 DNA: TGTGCCAGCAGTTTCGCCTTCGGGACGACCAGCTCCTACGAGCAGTACTTC. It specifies CASSFAFGTTSSYEQYF.

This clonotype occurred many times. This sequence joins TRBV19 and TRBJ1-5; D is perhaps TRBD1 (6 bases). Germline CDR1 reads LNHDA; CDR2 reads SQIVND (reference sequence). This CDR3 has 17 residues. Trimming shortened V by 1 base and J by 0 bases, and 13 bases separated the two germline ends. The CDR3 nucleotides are TGTGCCAGTAGTATAGCCGAGGGGGACCTTAGCAATCAGCCCCAGCATTTT. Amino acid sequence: CASSIAEGDLSNQPQHF.

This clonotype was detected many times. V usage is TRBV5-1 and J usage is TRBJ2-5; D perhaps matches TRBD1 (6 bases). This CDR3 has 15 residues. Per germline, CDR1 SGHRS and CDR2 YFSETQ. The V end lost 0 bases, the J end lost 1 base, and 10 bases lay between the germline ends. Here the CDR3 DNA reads TGCGCCAGCAGCTTGGGAGGACAGCTCCAAGAGACCCAGTACTTC. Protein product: CASSLGGQLQETQYF. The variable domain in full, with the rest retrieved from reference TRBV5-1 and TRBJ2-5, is KAGVTQTPRYLIKTRGQQVTLSCSPISGHRSVSWYQQTPGQGLQFLFEYFSETQRNKGNFPGRFSGRQFSNSRSEMNVSTLELGDSALYLCASSLGGQLQETQYFGPGTRLLVL.

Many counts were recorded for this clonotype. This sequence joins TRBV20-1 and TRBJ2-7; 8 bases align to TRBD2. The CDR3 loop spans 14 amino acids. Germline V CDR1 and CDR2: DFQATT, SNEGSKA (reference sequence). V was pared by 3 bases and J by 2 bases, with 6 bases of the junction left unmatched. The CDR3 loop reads CSASILAGTYEQYF. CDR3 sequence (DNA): TGCAGTGCTAGCATCCTAGCGGGTACCTACGAGCAGTACTTC.

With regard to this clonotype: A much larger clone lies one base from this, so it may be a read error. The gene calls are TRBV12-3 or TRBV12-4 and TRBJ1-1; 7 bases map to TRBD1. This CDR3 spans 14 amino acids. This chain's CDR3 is CASSLGRGATEACF. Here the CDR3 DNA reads TGTGCCAGCAGTTTAGGCAGGGGGGCAACTGAAGCTTGCTTT.

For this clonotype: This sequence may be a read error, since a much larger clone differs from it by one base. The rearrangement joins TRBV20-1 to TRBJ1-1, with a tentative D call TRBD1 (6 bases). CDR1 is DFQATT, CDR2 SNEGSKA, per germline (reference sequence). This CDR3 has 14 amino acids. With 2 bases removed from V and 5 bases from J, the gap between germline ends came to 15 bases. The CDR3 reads CSARSGTDRTEAFF. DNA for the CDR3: TGCAGTGCTAGATCGGGGACCGACAGGACTGAAGCTTTCTTT.

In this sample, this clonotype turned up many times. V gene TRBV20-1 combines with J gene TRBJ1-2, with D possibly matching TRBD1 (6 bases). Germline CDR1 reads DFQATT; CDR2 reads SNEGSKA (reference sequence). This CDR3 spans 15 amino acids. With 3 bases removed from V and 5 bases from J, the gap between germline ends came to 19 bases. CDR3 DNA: TGCAGTGCTAGTGACCCGGGACACAACTCTTATGGCTACACCTTC. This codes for CSASDPGHNSYGYTF.

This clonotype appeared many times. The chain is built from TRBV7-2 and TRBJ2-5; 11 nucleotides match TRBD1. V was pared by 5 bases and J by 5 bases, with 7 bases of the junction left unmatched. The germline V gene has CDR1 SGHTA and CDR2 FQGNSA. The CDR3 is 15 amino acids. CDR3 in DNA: TGTGCCAGCAGCCCATGGGACAGGGGGAGGGAGACCCAGTACTTC. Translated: CASSPWDRGRETQYF. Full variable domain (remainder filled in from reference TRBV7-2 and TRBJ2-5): GAGVSQSPSNKVTEKGKDVELRCDPISGHTALYWYRQSLGQGLEFLIYFQGNSAPDKSGLPSDRFSAERTGGSVSTLTIQRTQQEDSAVYLCASSPWDRGRETQYFGPGTRLLVL.